Shown below are 27 T cell receptor beta chains from a single sample sequenced in a study of Graves' ophthalmopathy and Graves' hyperthyroidism. Amplified material comprised TCR beta CDR3 regions derived from RNA transcripts. The authors performed first-round RT-PCR with HTBI primers and then a second-round multiplex PCR. A single record per CDR3 protein comes from TCRdb applying MiXCR to the multiplex PCR reads. The sample comprises 300,000 to 450,000 distinct CDR3 sequences, about 17% of which are singletons, and 2.4% rests with the top ten. What was sequenced was peripheral blood. These receptors were taken from an adult woman with stable Graves' hyperthyroidism.

There are many counts of this clonotype. The chain joins TRBV6-2 or TRBV6-3 to TRBJ2-2; D is ambiguous. V lost 6 bases to trimming and J lost 1 base, with 3 bases between them. Germline CDR1 is MNHEY and CDR2 is SVGEGT. This CDR3 is built from 12 residues. The CDR3 DNA reads TGTGCCAGCAGGGAGAACACCGGGGAGCTGTTTTTT. Protein: CASRENTGELFF.

The V and J genes are TRBV3-1 and TRBJ2-5; the match to TRBD2 covers 14 bases. In germline, CDR1 is LGHDT, CDR2 YNNKEL (reference sequence). CDR3 length: 20 amino acids. Losses at the gene ends were 3 bases for V and 3 bases for J; bases not matched to a gene: 15. The CDR3, as DNA: TGTGCCAGCAGCCAGATAAGGGGACTAGCGGGAGAGGGGATCGAAGAGACCCAGTACTTC. Residues: CASSQIRGLAGEGIEETQYF.

The rearrangement uses TRBV10-3 and TRBJ2-7, with 14 bases that match TRBD2. J was trimmed by 3 bases and V by 4 bases; bases with no gene match: 2. The CDR3 extends over 15 amino acids. The V gene's germline CDR1 is ENHRY and CDR2 SYGVKD. This CDR3 is CAISAGLAGDYEQYF. CDR3 in DNA: TGTGCCATCAGTGCGGGACTAGCGGGAGACTACGAGCAGTACTTC.

The sample holds many counts of this clonotype. This chain uses TRBV24-1 with TRBJ2-7; the D call may be TRBD1 or TRBD2 (5 bases each). The CDR3 contains 15 residues. From germline, CDR1 is KGHDR and CDR2 SFDVKD. The ends were cut back, 3 bases at V and 6 bases at J, with 17 bases in the middle. In DNA, the CDR3 is TGTGCCACCAGTGATCTCCGGGACGGGCAGTCCGAGCAGTACTTC. It codes for CATSDLRDGQSEQYF.

As for this clonotype: With a much larger clone just one base away, this may be a read error. This chain links TRBV24-1 with TRBJ2-5; TRBD1 is a possible D gene (6 bases). Germline assignment: CDR1 KGHDR and CDR2 SFDVKD. The CDR3 runs to 16 residues. The CDR3 here is CATRDLSLRGLETQYF. CDR3 sequence (DNA): TGTGCCACCAGGGATTTGTCTCTAAGGGGGTTGGAGACCCAGTACTTC.

This clonotype was found many times. This rearrangement joins TRBV18 to TRBJ2-7; D is unresolved. From germline, CDR1 is KGHSH and CDR2 LQKENI. Trimming stripped 4 bases from V and 3 bases from J, with 16 bases between. The CDR3 loop spans 15 amino acids. CDR3 sequence reads: CASSLGMTGDYEQYF. The CDR3 DNA sequence: TGTGCCAGCTCACTAGGCATGACGGGTGACTACGAGCAGTACTTC.

This clonotype was counted a single time. The chain is built from TRBV4-3 and TRBJ2-7; D assignment may be TRBD1 or TRBD2 (5 bases each). This CDR3 has 17 amino acids. Germline V gene lookup returns CDR1 LGHNA and CDR2 YSLEER. Trimming removed 1 base from V and 2 bases from J, with 18 bases in between. CDR3 residues: CASSQVKSEGLPYEQYF. DNA for the CDR3: TGCGCCAGCAGCCAAGTCAAATCCGAGGGGCTCCCCTACGAGCAGTACTTC.

This clonotype was detected many times. CDR3 nucleotides: TGCACTGCGGGCCCTACCTCTCGGGGCTACACCTTC. Translating it yields CTAGPTSRGYTF. J is TRBJ1-2 and V is TRBV29-1; the D is unclear. The CDR3 is made up of 12 amino acids. CDR1 SQVTM and CDR2 ANQGSEA come from the germline V gene.

The V and J genes are TRBV19 and TRBJ2-5; 9 bases align to TRBD2. Germline V gene lookup returns CDR1 LNHDA and CDR2 SQIVND (reference sequence). This CDR3 region has 12 residues. V shed 9 bases, J shed 4 bases, and the junction held 3 bases outside the gene matches. CDR3 sequence: CASAGGGETQYF. CDR3 bases: TGTGCCAGCGCGGGAGGGGGAGAGACCCAGTACTTC. The complete variable domain, with remaining parts taken from reference TRBV19 and TRBJ2-5, reads DGGITQSPKYLFRKEGQNVTLSCEQNLNHDAMYWYRQDPGQGLRLIYYSQIVNDFQKGDIAEGYSVSREKKESFPLTVTSAQKNPTAFYLCASAGGGETQYFGPGTRLLVL.

This clonotype was found many times. The V and J genes are TRBV20-1 and TRBJ1-5; a weak D match, TRBD1 (5 bases). In germline, CDR1 is DFQATT, CDR2 SNEGSKA (reference sequence). This CDR3 spans 13 amino acids. Between the trimmed V and J ends, which lost 4 bases and 5 bases, there was a span of 12 bases. In DNA form, the CDR3 reads TGCAGTGCTATTCGGGGCTTTTATCAGCCCCAGCATTTT. It yields the protein CSAIRGFYQPQHF.

This clonotype showed up many times. This chain links TRBV28 with TRBJ1-5; no clear D gene. The CDR3 contains 15 residues. Germline V gene sequence: CDR1 MDHEN, CDR2 SYDVKM. Deletions cut 5 bases from V and 0 bases from J, with 11 bases between. The CDR3 sequence is CASSTRGYSNQPQHF. In DNA, the CDR3 is TGTGCCAGCAGTACCCGCGGATATAGCAATCAGCCCCAGCATTTT. The full variable domain, in which reference TRBV28 and TRBJ1-5 provide the parts outside the CDR3, is DVKVTQSSRYLVKRTGEKVFLECVQDMDHENMFWYRQDPGLGLRLIYFSYDVKMKEKGDIPEGYSVSREKKERFSLILESASTNQTSMYLCASSTRGYSNQPQHFGDGTRLSIL.

This clonotype was observed at least ten times. For the CDR3, the DNA is TGCGCCAGCAGCCGGGGACTAGCGAGAAGTGAGCAAGAGACCCAGTACTTC. It yields the protein CASSRGLARSEQETQYF. The chain links TRBV4-1 to TRBJ2-5, with 10 bases matching TRBD2. CDR3 length equals 17 residues. Looked up from germline, CDR1 is MGHRA and CDR2 is YSYEKL. The V and J ends lost 4 bases and 2 bases, in that order; junction bases with no gene match: 10.

This clonotype showed up just a few times. The rearrangement joins TRBV20-1 to TRBJ2-7; D not resolved. The length of the CDR3 is 15 residues. The germline V and J ends were trimmed by 5 bases and 0 bases, with 17 bases remaining between them. The V gene's germline CDR1 is DFQATT and CDR2 SNEGSKA (reference sequence). CDR3 sequence reads: CSAQHLPRLSYEQYF. The CDR3 DNA follows: TGCAGTGCTCAGCACCTTCCCAGGCTCTCCTACGAGCAGTACTTC.

In its sample, this clonotype was seen many times. The chain recombines TRBV20-1 with TRBJ2-7; TRBD1 aligns across 7 bases. CDR1 and CDR2 (germline): DFQATT, SNEGSKA (reference sequence). The CDR3 runs 15 residues. V shed 4 bases and J 3 bases; nucleotides not matched to a gene: 12. The CDR3: CSATKFGTDHYEQYF. As DNA, the CDR3 is TGCAGTGCTACAAAATTCGGGACAGACCACTACGAGCAGTACTTC.

This clonotype was recorded many times. This rearrangement joins TRBV7-2 to TRBJ2-5, with 12 bases aligning to TRBD2. Germline V gives CDR1 SGHTA, CDR2 FQGNSA. CDR3 size: 15 residues. The V segment lost 2 bases and the J segment 5 bases; nucleotides outside the gene matches: 3. DNA for the CDR3: TGTGCCAGCAGCTTAAGGACTAGCGGGACTGAGACCCAGTACTTC. Translated: CASSLRTSGTETQYF.

This clonotype came up many times. The genes are TRBV7-9 and TRBJ1-1; no clear D gene. V dropped 5 bases and J dropped 2 bases, with 18 bases sitting between them. The CDR3 sequence is 16 residues long. Per germline, CDR1 SEHNR and CDR2 FQNEAQ (reference sequence). As DNA, the CDR3 is TGTGCCAGCAGCCCTCGGGAGGTAGATCTCAACACTGAAGCTTTCTTT. It yields the protein CASSPREVDLNTEAFF.

The rearrangement joins TRBV5-8 to TRBJ2-2; D is tentatively TRBD1 or TRBD2 (5 bases each). CDR1 and CDR2 (germline): SGHTS, YDEGEE. V was pared by 2 bases and J by 5 bases, with 13 bases between. The length of the CDR3 is 15 residues. Written as DNA, the CDR3 is TGTGCCAGCAGCTTTTTCAGGGACCTTACCGGGGAGCTGTTTTTT. Translated, it gives CASSFFRDLTGELFF.

This clonotype was detected a few times. The V gene is TRBV5-1, the J gene TRBJ1-1; 11 nucleotides agree with TRBD1. Per the germline V gene, CDR1 is SGHRS and CDR2 is YFSETQ. V dropped 4 bases and J dropped 4; count of bases not matched to a gene: 9. This CDR3 contains 16 residues. The CDR3 DNA reads as TGCGCCAGCAGCGCCGGACAGGGGGCGCCCCGCACTGAAGCTTTCTTT. Amino acid sequence: CASSAGQGAPRTEAFF.

The chain is built from TRBV7-6 and TRBJ1-2; the D gene is possibly TRBD1 (5 bases). The CDR3 extends over 12 amino acids. Deletions cut 5 bases from V and 7 bases from J, with 11 bases between. From germline, CDR1 is SGHVS and CDR2 FNYEAQ. DNA for the CDR3: TGTGCCAGCAGCACTCAGGGCCGTGGCTACACCTTC. Protein: CASSTQGRGYTF.

This clonotype has ten or more counts. The V gene is TRBV7-2, the J gene TRBJ2-7; 11 bases are a match to TRBD2. V shed 1 base and J 0 bases; nucleotides not matched to a gene: 8. Germline-derived CDR1 and CDR2 are SGHTA and FQGNSA. CDR3 length equals 18 residues. DNA for the CDR3: TGTGCCAGCAGCTTAGGCTATAGCGGGAGGGGGAACTCCTACGAGCAGTACTTC. Translated, it gives CASSLGYSGRGNSYEQYF.

This clonotype was observed many times. The chain employs TRBV28 and TRBJ1-6; 7 nucleotides line up with TRBD1. Per the germline V gene, CDR1 is MDHEN and CDR2 is SYDVKM. The trim removed 7 bases at V and 10 bases at J, leaving 13 bases unmatched. The CDR3 contains 15 residues. The DNA for the CDR3 is TGTGCCAGCATCAGCTTGGGACAGTTCGGCTCACCCCTCCACTTT. Translated, it gives CASISLGQFGSPLHF.

This clonotype was counted many times. The rearrangement joins TRBV28 to TRBJ2-7; 8 bases line up with TRBD2. CDR1 is MDHEN and CDR2 is SYDVKM in the germline V gene. Trimming removed 8 bases from V and 6 bases from J; junction bases left unmatched: 6. This CDR3 has 12 amino acids. DNA for the CDR3: TGTGCCAGCCAGGTAGCGGGAAGCGAGCAGTACTTC. This encodes CASQVAGSEQYF.

This clonotype showed up many times. The chain couples TRBV11-2 to TRBJ1-2; unclear D gene. Germline CDR1 reads SGHAT; CDR2 reads FQNNGV. Trimming removed 5 bases from V and 5 bases from J, with 12 bases in between. CDR3 length: 13 amino acids. CDR3 DNA: TGTGCCAGCAGCCAAACGGCGGTATATGGCTACACCTTC. Amino acid sequence: CASSQTAVYGYTF.

This clonotype was seen at least ten times. V and J are TRBV7-2 and TRBJ2-7, with 13 bases lining up with TRBD2. The CDR3 runs to 17 residues. J was trimmed by 4 bases and V by 3 bases; bases with no gene match: 9. The germline V gene has CDR1 SGHTA and CDR2 FQGNSA. DNA for the CDR3: TGTGCCAGCAGCTTCCGGACTAGCGGGAGTAGGCGGTACGAGCAGTACTTC. Its translation: CASSFRTSGSRRYEQYF.

In its sample, this clonotype was seen many times. V and J are TRBV2 and TRBJ2-7; the match to TRBD2 covers 12 bases. Losses at the gene ends were 6 bases for V and 5 bases for J; bases not matched to a gene: 8. CDR1 is SNHLY, CDR2 FYNNEI, per germline. The CDR3 has 15 residues. This CDR3 is CASSALAGGPHEQYF. DNA of the CDR3: TGTGCCAGCAGCGCCCTAGCGGGAGGGCCGCACGAGCAGTACTTC.

This clonotype has ten or more counts. The rearrangement links TRBV11-2 to TRBJ2-3; 8 nucleotides line up with TRBD1. J was trimmed by 4 bases and V by 5 bases; bases with no gene match: 8. The CDR3 loop spans 15 amino acids. CDR1 SGHAT and CDR2 FQNNGV come from the germline V gene. CDR3 nucleotide sequence: TGTGCCAGCAGCGCGACAGGGGTGGAGGCAGATACGCAGTATTTT. Protein: CASSATGVEADTQYF.

The CDR3 region is CASSYGLGELFF. For the CDR3, the DNA is TGTGCCAGCAGCTACGGACTCGGGGAGCTGTTTTTT. The chain carries TRBV3-1 and TRBJ2-2; D is possibly TRBD2 (5 bases). Trimming cost V 5 bases and J 7 bases, with 8 bases left between them. The CDR3 runs 12 residues. Germline lookup yields CDR1 LGHDT and CDR2 YNNKEL (reference sequence). Using reference TRBV3-1 and TRBJ2-2 for the parts outside the CDR3, the full variable domain is DTAVSQTPKYLVTQMGNDKSIKCEQNLGHDTMYWYKQDSKKFLKIMFSYNNKELIINETVPNRFSPKSPDKAHLNLHINSLELGDSAVYFCASSYGLGELFFGEGSRLTVL.